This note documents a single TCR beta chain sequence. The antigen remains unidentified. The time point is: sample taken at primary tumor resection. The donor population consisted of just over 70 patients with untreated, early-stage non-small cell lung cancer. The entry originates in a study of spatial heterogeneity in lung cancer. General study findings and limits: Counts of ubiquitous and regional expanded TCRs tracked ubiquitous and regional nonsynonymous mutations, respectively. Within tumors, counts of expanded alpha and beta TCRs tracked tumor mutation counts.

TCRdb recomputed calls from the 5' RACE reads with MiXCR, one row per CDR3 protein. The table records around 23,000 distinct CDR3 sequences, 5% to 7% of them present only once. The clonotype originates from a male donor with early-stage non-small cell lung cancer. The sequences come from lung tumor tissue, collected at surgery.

CDR3 in DNA: TGTGCCTGGAGTGTGAGGGTTTCACCCCTCCACTTT. Translated: CAWSVRVSPLHF. The chain employs TRBV30 and TRBJ1-6; D uncertain. Trimming left V 0 bases short and J 9 bases short, with 6 bases between. CDR3 length: 12 amino acids. The germline gives CDR1 GTSNPN, CDR2 SVGIG (reference sequence).